The next 26 T cell receptor beta chains were all read from a single sample in a study of CD4 T cells in relation to SARS-CoV-2 and coronaviruses. Repertoires were generated with immunoSEQ multiplex PCR, while TCRdb's copy carries only in-frame clones and drops some. The sample consists of about 68,000 clones, roughly 93% of them appearing once. The unexposed donors gave CD4+ T cells in about 2010-2019, prior to COVID-19. The specimen was naive CD4+ T cells from PBMCs. The subset here: naive CD4+ T cells isolated by negative enrichment. Source of these receptors: a human donor in good health.

This rearrangement joins TRBV3-1 (or the pseudogene TRBV3-2) to TRBJ2-7; 7 bases line up with TRBD1. CDR3 length equals 14 residues. Germline CDR1 is LGHDT and CDR2 is YNNKEL (reference sequence). Trimming at V came to 1 base and at J to 7 bases, leaving 7 bases not matched to a gene. The CDR3 spells CASSQVQGIGEQYF. DNA for the CDR3: TGTGCCAGCAGCCAAGTACAGGGGATCGGGGAGCAGTACTTC.

This clone was seen a single time. Given the absence of the conserved phenylalanine or tryptophan at the CDR3 end, a read error is likely. The limits of the CDR3 on the DNA are not certain, so only TCRdb's listed CDR3 is given. V is TRBV12-3 or TRBV12-4 and J is TRBJ2-2; TRBD2, the D gene given by the table, was not confirmed from the DNA. Inclusive of both ends, the CDR3 amounts to 13 amino acids. The CDR3 spells CASSRFRAGAPSL.

The chain combines TRBV3-1 (or the pseudogene TRBV3-2) with TRBJ2-7; 8 nucleotides line up with TRBD1. Per the germline V gene, CDR1 is LGHDT and CDR2 is YNNKEL (reference sequence). This CDR3 contains 15 residues. The trim removed 4 bases at V and 4 bases at J, leaving 9 bases unmatched. CDR3 region: CASSPAWTGSYEQYF. DNA for the CDR3: TGTGCCAGCAGCCCAGCGTGGACAGGGAGTTACGAGCAGTACTTC.

This chain connects TRBV4-1 to TRBJ2-2; 7 positions agree with TRBD1. The CDR3 loop spans 16 amino acids. In germline, CDR1 is MGHRA, CDR2 YSYEKL. The trim removed 4 bases at V and 2 bases at J, leaving 7 bases unmatched. This CDR3 reads CASSRYGTANTGELFF. The DNA for the CDR3 is TGCGCCAGCAGCCGATACGGGACAGCTAACACCGGGGAGCTGTTTTTT.

The chain couples TRBV9 to TRBJ1-4, with D possibly matching TRBD1 (5 bases). Deletions cut 2 bases from V and 4 bases from J, with 9 bases between. In germline, CDR1 is SGDLS, CDR2 YYNGEE. This CDR3 region has 14 residues. CDR3 region: CASSVGGFNEKLFF. CDR3 DNA sequence: TGTGCCAGCAGCGTCGGGGGATTTAATGAAAAACTGTTTTTT.

The CDR3 here is CAWSVRMGDSPLHF. CDR3 in DNA: TGTGCCTGGAGTGTACGCATGGGGGATTCACCCCTCCACTTT. The genes are TRBV30 and TRBJ1-6, with a possible D match to TRBD1 (5 bases). The germline V gene encodes CDR1 GTSNPN and CDR2 SVGIG (reference sequence). V shed 0 bases and J shed 8 bases, with 11 bases lying between them. This CDR3 is built from 14 residues.

The chain's CDR3 is CASSLGLAASTDTQYF. In DNA, the CDR3 is TGCGCCAGCAGCTTGGGACTAGCAGCTAGCACAGATACGCAGTATTTT. The chain has TRBV5-1 and TRBJ2-3; the match to TRBD2 covers 7 bases. The CDR3 is 16 residues long. The V gene end was trimmed by 0 bases and the J gene end by 0 bases; junction bases not matched to a gene: 4. Germline CDR1 reads SGHRS; CDR2 reads YFSETQ.

This chain connects TRBV19 to TRBJ2-4; weak D call: TRBD2 (6 bases). Germline V gives CDR1 LNHDA, CDR2 SQIVND (reference sequence). Between the trimmed V and J ends, which lost 8 bases and 2 bases, there was a span of 10 bases. The CDR3 is 13 amino acids. The CDR3 nucleotides are TGTGCCAGTCAGGAGGGATCCAAAAACATTCAGTACTTC. Translating it yields CASQEGSKNIQYF.

V and J are TRBV7-9 and TRBJ1-2; 8 bases fit TRBD1. CDR3 size: 13 residues. After removal of 5 bases from V and 7 bases from J, the junction contained 6 bases not matched to a gene. CDR1 and CDR2 from the germline V gene are SEHNR and FQNEAQ (reference sequence). The CDR3 bases are TGTGCCAGCAGCCTCGGACAGGGCGCTGGCTACACCTTC. It codes for CASSLGQGAGYTF.

This chain connects TRBV9 to TRBJ2-2; 12 bases are shared with TRBD2. CDR3 length: 16 amino acids. The J segment lost 7 bases and the V segment lost 2 bases, leaving 6 bases of the junction unmatched. CDR1 and CDR2 (germline): SGDLS, YYNGEE. DNA for the CDR3: TGTGCCAGCAGCGTTCTAGCGGGAGGGCGGAGCGGGGAGCTGTTTTTT. It translates to CASSVLAGGRSGELFF.

V gene TRBV28 combines with J gene TRBJ1-5; D remains unclear. V was clipped by 0 bases and J by 3 bases, with 15 bases between them. Germline V gene data show CDR1 as MDHEN and CDR2 as SYDVKM. This CDR3 has 17 residues. The chain's CDR3 is CASSLWGWDSDNQPQHF. CDR3 bases: TGTGCCAGCAGTTTATGGGGTTGGGATTCGGACAATCAGCCCCAGCATTTT. Using reference TRBV28 and TRBJ1-5 for the parts outside the CDR3, the full variable domain is DVKVTQSSRYLVKRTGEKVFLECVQDMDHENMFWYRQDPGLGLRLIYFSYDVKMKEKGDIPEGYSVSREKKERFSLILESASTNQTSMYLCASSLWGWDSDNQPQHFGDGTRLSIL.

The chain combines TRBV11-2 with TRBJ2-1; weak D call: TRBD2 (6 bases). Germline V CDR1 and CDR2: SGHAT, FQNNGV. CDR3 length equals 15 residues. Trimming stripped 2 bases from V and 9 bases from J, with 17 bases between. The CDR3 nucleotides read TGTGCCAGCAGCTTATTCAGCGGGCCGCAGGCTGAGCAGTTCTTC. Encoded protein: CASSLFSGPQAEQFF.

V is TRBV5-1 and J is TRBJ2-2; D remains ambiguous. The CDR3 sequence is 15 residues long. Trimming cost V 0 bases and J 6 bases, with 12 bases left between them. Germline assignment: CDR1 SGHRS and CDR2 YFSETQ. For the CDR3, the DNA is TGCGCCAGCAGCTTGGGTGGGAATATTGCCGGGGAGCTGTTTTTT. Its translation is CASSLGGNIAGELFF.

The J gene is TRBJ2-6, the V gene TRBV27; D is unclear. V shed 8 bases and J shed 2 bases, with 10 bases lying between them. The CDR3 runs 14 residues. From germline, CDR1 is MNHEY and CDR2 SMNVEV (reference sequence). The CDR3 DNA reads TGTGCCAGCCTCCCTATAGCTGGGGCCAACGTCCTGACTTTC. Its protein product is CASLPIAGANVLTF. The full variable domain, rest sourced from reference TRBV27 and TRBJ2-6, is EAQVTQNPRYLITVTGKKLTVTCSQNMNHEYMSWYRQDPGLGLRQIYYSMNVEVTDKGDVPEGYKVSRKEKRNFPLILESPSPNQTSLYFCASLPIAGANVLTFGAGSRLTVL.

The chain has TRBV25-1 and TRBJ2-5, with D perhaps TRBD1 or TRBD2 (5 bases each). The germline V and J ends were trimmed by 4 bases and 1 base, with 10 bases remaining between them. The CDR3 runs to 14 residues. Looked up from germline, CDR1 is MGHDK and CDR2 is SYGVNS. The CDR3 bases are TGTGCCAGCAGTGGAACGAGGGGCCAAGAGACCCAGTACTTC. It codes for CASSGTRGQETQYF.

The gene calls are TRBV5-1 and TRBJ2-1, with D perhaps TRBD1 (6 bases). Trimming shortened V by 5 bases and J by 7 bases, and 13 bases separated the two germline ends. CDR3 length: 13 amino acids. The germline gives CDR1 SGHRS, CDR2 YFSETQ. CDR3 sequence (DNA): TGCGCCAGCAGTGACCTGCAGGGGAATGAGCAGTTCTTC. Translated, it gives CASSDLQGNEQFF.

The rearrangement links TRBV27 to TRBJ2-1; 10 bases align to TRBD1. CDR3 size: 17 residues. V lost 4 bases to trimming and J lost 7 bases; unmatched junction nucleotides: 13. The germline CDR1 and CDR2 sequences are MNHEY and SMNVEV (reference sequence). The CDR3 coding sequence is TGTGCCAGCAGTTCCCTAATTGACAGGGGGCGATTAAATGAGCAGTTCTTC. Its protein product is CASSSLIDRGRLNEQFF.

J is TRBJ2-2 and V is TRBV7-6, with TRBD2 identical over 7 bases. V shed 4 bases and J 4 bases; nucleotides not matched to a gene: 6. The CDR3 runs 15 residues. The germline V gene has CDR1 SGHVS and CDR2 FNYEAQ. CDR3 region: CASSSGGRGTGELFF. The CDR3, as DNA: TGTGCCAGCAGCTCGGGGGGACGAGGCACCGGGGAGCTGTTTTTT.

V is TRBV2 and J is TRBJ2-1; 9 positions agree with TRBD2. The V gene end was trimmed by 1 base and the J gene end by 3 bases; junction bases not matched to a gene: 1. CDR1 and CDR2 from the germline V gene are SNHLY and FYNNEI. CDR3 length: 15 amino acids. The CDR3 spells CASSEEREVYNEQFF. The CDR3 nucleotides read TGTGCCAGCAGTGAAGAGCGGGAGGTCTACAATGAGCAGTTCTTC.

In this sample, this clone turned up once. The J gene is TRBJ2-3, the V gene TRBV4-2; 13 bases align to TRBD2. The V and J ends lost 4 bases and 0 bases, in that order; junction bases with no gene match: 7. There are 18 residues in the CDR3. CDR1 is LGHNA and CDR2 is YNFKEQ in the germline V gene. CDR3 DNA sequence: TGTGCCAGCAGCCTACAAACTAGCGGGGGGGCTAGCACAGATACGCAGTATTTT. Its protein product is CASSLQTSGGASTDTQYF.

This chain links TRBV18 with TRBJ1-6; D remains ambiguous. Per germline, CDR1 KGHSH and CDR2 LQKENI. Trimming stripped 0 bases from V and 7 bases from J, with 7 bases between. This CDR3 spans 14 amino acids. CDR3 sequence reads: CASSPPMGNSPLHF. The CDR3 coding sequence is TGTGCCAGCTCACCACCAATGGGAAATTCACCCCTCCACTTT.

The rearrangement joins TRBV28 to TRBJ1-5, with a tentative D call TRBD1 (5 bases). V lost 3 bases and J 9 bases, leaving 15 bases between the germline ends. The CDR3 is 14 residues long. CDR1 is MDHEN, CDR2 SYDVKM, per germline. The CDR3 region is CASSFSPGLGPQHF. As DNA, the CDR3 is TGTGCCAGCAGTTTCAGTCCAGGGTTAGGGCCCCAGCATTTT.

The chain links TRBV27 to TRBJ2-3; D gene ambiguous. The germline gives CDR1 MNHEY, CDR2 SMNVEV (reference sequence). The V and J ends lost 6 bases and 0 bases respectively, with 1 base between them. This CDR3 is built from 11 residues. DNA of the CDR3: TGTGCCAGCAGGAGCACAGATACGCAGTATTTT. This translates into CASRSTDTQYF.

The chain joins TRBV5-1 to TRBJ2-2, with 7 bases matching TRBD1. Losses at the gene ends were 5 bases for V and 0 bases for J; bases not matched to a gene: 10. Germline V CDR1 and CDR2: SGHRS, YFSETQ. This CDR3 contains 17 residues. CDR3 region: CASRGPGQQANTGELFF. In DNA form, the CDR3 reads TGCGCCAGCAGGGGTCCGGGACAGCAAGCGAACACCGGGGAGCTGTTTTTT.

The V call is TRBV28, the J call TRBJ2-1; D perhaps matches TRBD2 (5 bases). The germline V gene has CDR1 MDHEN and CDR2 SYDVKM. The CDR3 runs to 17 residues. V was pared by 4 bases and J by 6 bases, with 22 bases between. The CDR3 region is CASSSPSGGLYGNEQFF. Written as DNA, the CDR3 is TGTGCCAGCAGTTCGCCAAGCGGCGGTCTATATGGCAATGAGCAGTTCTTC.

The chain recombines TRBV28 with TRBJ2-7, with no clear D. Germline CDR1 is MDHEN and CDR2 is SYDVKM. With 8 bases removed from V and 2 bases from J, the gap between germline ends came to 16 bases. The CDR3 has 14 amino acids. In DNA, the CDR3 is TGTGCCAGCGCATCAGTCAGCCTGGCCTACGAGCAGTACTTC. Encoded protein: CASASVSLAYEQYF.